Listed below are T cell receptor beta chains from one sample, sequenced in a study of shared clonotypes between healthy human individuals. Produced via immunoSEQ multiplex PCR; TCRdb's table is partial and in-frame only. The sample shows about 530,000 clones, around 96% of them seen only once. The sequencing sample was made of naive CD4+ T cells sorted from blood. These receptors were collected from a woman aged 30 to 39 in good health. Each CDR3 is given with its conserved first and last residue. A D gene is named only where the DNA matches it firmly. The size field is filled for only some rows; it gives once, few, many or a size class.

D gene: .
clone size: .
V gene: TRBV5-4
J gene: TRBJ2-7
CDR3 length: 17
CDR3 DNA: TGTGCCAGCAGCGCATCCGCCGGGGTAGGGGCTTACGAGGAGCAGTACTTC
CDR3 protein: CASSASAGVGAYEEQYF

D gene: .
clone size: .
V gene: TRBV7-9
J gene: TRBJ2-1
CDR3 length: 16
CDR3 DNA: TGTGCCAGCAGCCTCAACCCCGGACAGCCACTAAATGAGCAGTTCTTC
CDR3 protein: CASSLNPGQPLNEQFF

D gene: TRBD2
clone size: .
V gene: TRBV19
J gene: TRBJ2-2
CDR3 length: 15
CDR3 DNA: TGTGCCAGTAGTACGGGACTAGCGGTCACCGGGGAGCTGTTTTTT
CDR3 protein: CASSTGLAVTGELFF

D gene: TRBD1
clone size: .
V gene: TRBV9
J gene: TRBJ2-2
CDR3 length: 18
CDR3 DNA: TGTGCCAGCAGCGTCTTAAGGGACAGGGGGAGAGTTCCCGGGGAGCTGTTTTTT
CDR3 protein: CASSVLRDRGRVPGELFF

D gene: .
clone size: .
V gene: TRBV19
J gene: TRBJ2-1
CDR3 length: 18
CDR3 DNA: TGTGCCAGTAGTAGGCGAGGGTCCGGGACACCCGATCCGAATGAGCAGTTCTTC
CDR3 protein: CASSRRGSGTPDPNEQFF

D gene: TRBD1
clone size: .
V gene: TRBV5-6
J gene: TRBJ1-1
CDR3 length: 16
CDR3 DNA: TGTGCCAGCAGCTTGGTTAGGGACAGGGCGGGCACTGAAGCTTTCTTT
CDR3 protein: CASSLVRDRAGTEAFF

D gene: .
clone size: .
V gene: TRBV29-1
J gene: TRBJ1-1
CDR3 length: 13
CDR3 DNA: TGCAGTGCCTTAAGGGAGGTGAACACTGAAGCTTTCTTT
CDR3 protein: CSALREVNTEAFF

D gene: TRBD2
clone size: .
V gene: TRBV6-5
J gene: TRBJ2-7
CDR3 length: 15
CDR3 DNA: TGTGCCAGCAGTTACGGTCTAGCGGAGGGGTTCGAGCAGTACTTC
CDR3 protein: CASSYGLAEGFEQYF

D gene: TRBD1
clone size: .
V gene: TRBV6-1
J gene: TRBJ1-4
CDR3 length: 15
CDR3 DNA: TGTGCCAGCAGTGTCTTCCAGGGGGCGCATGAAAAACTGTTTTTT
CDR3 protein: CASSVFQGAHEKLFF

D gene: .
clone size: .
V gene: TRBV7-2
J gene: TRBJ1-5
CDR3 length: 14
CDR3 DNA: TGTGCCAGCAGCCTAGGGGGGCGGAATCAGCCCCAGCATTTT
CDR3 protein: CASSLGGRNQPQHF

D gene: .
clone size: .
V gene: TRBV5-1
J gene: TRBJ2-5
CDR3 length: 13
CDR3 DNA: TGCGCCAGCAGTCTAAGGGGCCAAGAGACCCAGTACTTC
CDR3 protein: CASSLRGQETQYF

D gene: TRBD1
clone size: .
V gene: TRBV6-5
J gene: TRBJ1-4
CDR3 length: 14
CDR3 DNA: TGTGCCAGCAGTCGGACAGGATTTAATGAAAAACTGTTTTTT
CDR3 protein: CASSRTGFNEKLFF

D gene: TRBD2
clone size: .
V gene: TRBV19
J gene: TRBJ2-7
CDR3 length: 15
CDR3 DNA: TGTGCCAGCAAAAAAGTGGAGGGAGGGGCCTACGAGCAGTACTTC
CDR3 protein: CASKKVEGGAYEQYF

D gene: .
clone size: .
V gene: TRBV18
J gene: TRBJ2-3
CDR3 length: 13
CDR3 DNA: TGTGCCAGCTCGCCGACAGGCACAGATACGCAGTATTTT
CDR3 protein: CASSPTGTDTQYF

D gene: .
clone size: .
V gene: TRBV19
J gene: TRBJ1-1
CDR3 length: 12
CDR3 DNA: TGTGCCAGTAGTACAGGGTTTAATGAAGCTTTCTTT
CDR3 protein: CASSTGFNEAFF

D gene: TRBD2
clone size: .
V gene: TRBV7-9
J gene: TRBJ2-7
CDR3 length: 11
CDR3 DNA: TGTGCCGCCGAGCGGGGCCACGAGCAGTACTTC
CDR3 protein: CAAERGHEQYF

D gene: TRBD1
clone size: once
V gene: TRBV5-1
J gene: TRBJ1-2
CDR3 length: 14
CDR3 DNA: TGCGCCAGCAGCCCGACAGGGTGGGACTATGGCTACACCTTC
CDR3 protein: CASSPTGWDYGYTF

D gene: TRBD1
clone size: .
V gene: TRBV5-1
J gene: TRBJ1-1
CDR3 length: 14
CDR3 DNA: TGCGCCAGCAGTGCTACCGACAGGGACCCTGAAGCTTTCTTT
CDR3 protein: CASSATDRDPEAFF

D gene: .
clone size: .
V gene: TRBV5-1
J gene: TRBJ2-1
CDR3 length: 15
CDR3 DNA: TGCGCCAGCAGCTCCGGGACAACCTCCTACAATGAGCAGTTCTTC
CDR3 protein: CASSSGTTSYNEQFF

D gene: .
clone size: .
V gene: TRBV19
J gene: TRBJ2-1
CDR3 length: 17
CDR3 DNA: TGTGCCAGTAGTCTCAATTTTCCCCCACACGTCTACAATGAGCAGTTCTTC
CDR3 protein: CASSLNFPPHVYNEQFF

D gene: .
clone size: .
V gene: TRBV7-6
J gene: TRBJ1-1
CDR3 length: 14
CDR3 DNA: TGTGCCAGCAGCTTAGGCCCCCAAAGCACTGAAGCTTTCTTT
CDR3 protein: CASSLGPQSTEAFF

D gene: .
clone size: .
V gene: TRBV28
J gene: TRBJ1-6
CDR3 length: 13
CDR3 DNA: TGTGCCAGCCGCTTCCCAGGGTATTCACCCCTCCACTTT
CDR3 protein: CASRFPGYSPLHF

D gene: .
clone size: .
V gene: TRBV11-2
J gene: TRBJ2-5
CDR3 length: 14
CDR3 DNA: TGTGCCAGCAGCTTGCGGGTCATAAAAGAGACCCAGTACTTC
CDR3 protein: CASSLRVIKETQYF

D gene: .
clone size: .
V gene: TRBV5-6
J gene: TRBJ2-3
CDR3 length: 14
CDR3 DNA: TGTGCCAGCAGCGGCAGTGACAGTGCAGATACGCAGTATTTT
CDR3 protein: CASSGSDSADTQYF

D gene: .
clone size: .
V gene: TRBV5-1
J gene: TRBJ1-4
CDR3 length: 14
CDR3 DNA: TGCGCCAGCAGCTACAGGGTCTCTGATGAAAAACTGTTTTTT
CDR3 protein: CASSYRVSDEKLFF

D gene: TRBD1
clone size: once
V gene: TRBV10-3
J gene: TRBJ2-2
CDR3 length: 17
CDR3 DNA: TGTGCCATCAGTGAAACCGGGACAGGGGCGGGGACCGGGGAGCTGTTTTTT
CDR3 protein: CAISETGTGAGTGELFF

D gene: TRBD2
clone size: .
V gene: TRBV29-1
J gene: TRBJ2-3
CDR3 length: 15
CDR3 DNA: TGCAGCGCCATACGGACTAGCGGATCCACAGATACGCAGTATTTT
CDR3 protein: CSAIRTSGSTDTQYF